Presented here are 12 T cell receptor beta chains from one specimen sequenced in a study of cytomegalovirus exposure and HLA in healthy donors. A multiplex PCR was run with 60 Vbeta primers and 13 Jbeta primers. Clones were read by immunoSEQ multiplex PCR, and TCRdb kept only the in-frame ones, dropping some. The sample carries about 200,000 clones, around 64% recorded once. The sequencing sample was made of PBMCs. Receptor source: a man aged 40-50 years in good health and CMV-seropositive.

The V call is TRBV4-1, the J call TRBJ2-7, with D possibly TRBD2 on 5 matching bases. Germline CDR1 reads MGHRA; CDR2 reads YSYEKL. V lost 2 bases to trimming and J lost 4 bases, with 15 bases between them. CDR3 length: 15 residues. CDR3 amino acids: CASSQTSYGEYEQYF. CDR3 bases: TGCGCCAGCAGCCAAACATCATACGGGGAGTACGAGCAGTACTTC.

The chain recombines TRBV10-1 with TRBJ2-2; 9 nucleotides align to TRBD2. The CDR3 runs to 17 residues. Unmatched junction bases numbered 7, after V lost 0 bases and J lost 5 bases. In germline, CDR1 is WNHNN, CDR2 SYGVQD (reference sequence). This chain's CDR3 is CASSESHLSGRTGELFF. CDR3 bases: TGCGCCAGCAGTGAGTCCCATCTTAGCGGGAGAACCGGGGAGCTGTTTTTT.

This chain connects TRBV27 to TRBJ2-1, with D perhaps matching TRBD1 (5 bases). V was clipped by 0 bases and J by 0 bases, with 12 bases between them. Germline CDR1 MNHEY, CDR2 SMNVEV (reference sequence). This CDR3 spans 17 amino acids. CDR3 region: CASSLSFQGSSYNEQFF. CDR3 DNA sequence: TGTGCCAGCAGTTTATCGTTCCAGGGTAGCTCCTACAATGAGCAGTTCTTC.

Points on this clone: The junction does not match germline at one end; this may be a read error. The rearrangement joins TRBV14 to TRBJ1-3; TRBD1 might be the D (6 bases). Germline V gene sequence: CDR1 SGHDN, CDR2 FVKESK. This CDR3 contains 14 residues. The CDR3 DNA reads TGTGCCAGCAGCCAAGAGGGGGCTGGAGACACCATATATTTT. Its protein is CASSQEGAGDTIYF.

The chain carries TRBV7-3 and TRBJ1-3; D is ambiguous. The CDR3 is made up of 14 amino acids. The V and J ends lost 0 bases and 4 bases respectively, with 7 bases between them. Germline loops: CDR1 SGHTA, CDR2 FQGTGA. The CDR3 DNA sequence: TGTGCCAGCAGCTTAACCGGGGAAGGAAACACCATATATTTT. It is translated as CASSLTGEGNTIYF.

CDR3 loop: CSVEVAGASYNEQFF. The CDR3 DNA sequence: TGCAGCGTTGAGGTGGCGGGGGCCTCCTACAATGAGCAGTTCTTC. This rearrangement joins TRBV29-1 to TRBJ2-1; D may be TRBD2 (7 bases). Germline assignment: CDR1 SQVTM and CDR2 ANQGSEA. The CDR3 contains 15 residues. V shed 3 bases and J shed 0 bases, with 12 bases lying between them.

J is TRBJ2-5 and V is TRBV9; a weak D match, TRBD2 (5 bases). CDR3 size: 13 residues. Germline V gives CDR1 SGDLS, CDR2 YYNGEE. The V and J ends lost 3 bases and 2 bases respectively, with 8 bases between them. The CDR3 spells CASSAGEQETQYF. CDR3 DNA sequence: TGTGCCAGCAGCGCCGGGGAGCAAGAGACCCAGTACTTC.

The CDR3 protein is CASRTGGGGYTF. In DNA, the CDR3 is TGTGCCAGCAGAACAGGGGGCGGTGGCTACACCTTC. The chain carries TRBV28 and TRBJ1-2; TRBD1 matches at 9 bases. The CDR3 has 12 amino acids. V was clipped by 6 bases and J by 7 bases; unmatched bases: 3. The germline CDR1 and CDR2 sequences are MDHEN and SYDVKM.

V is TRBV6-1 and J is TRBJ1-5; tentatively, D is TRBD1 (5 bases). This CDR3 is 14 amino acids long. Germline V gene sequence: CDR1 MNHNS, CDR2 SASEGT. Trimming removed 9 bases from V and 1 base from J, with 13 bases in between. The CDR3 coding sequence is TGTGCCAGTACAGGTGCGAGGAGCAATCAGCCCCAGCATTTT. Its translation is CASTGARSNQPQHF.

The rearrangement joins TRBV6-5 to TRBJ2-2; 7 bases are a match to TRBD1. Germline-derived CDR1 and CDR2 are MNHEY and SVGAGI. The V gene end was trimmed by 8 bases and the J gene end by 0 bases; junction bases not matched to a gene: 6. This CDR3 has 15 residues. The CDR3 spells CASARQGPNTGELFF. In nucleotides, the CDR3 is TGTGCCAGCGCACGACAGGGACCGAACACCGGGGAGCTGTTTTTT.

This clone has a handful of counts. The chain uses TRBV19 and TRBJ1-1, with 7 bases identical to TRBD1. Per germline, CDR1 LNHDA and CDR2 SQIVND (reference sequence). With V trimmed by 5 bases and J by 2 bases, 14 bases remained unmatched. The CDR3 length is 17 residues. In nucleotides, the CDR3 is TGTGCCAGTAGTCCCCGTATCGGGACAGCGAAAAACACTGAAGCTTTCTTT. Translated: CASSPRIGTAKNTEAFF.

The rearrangement joins TRBV10-3 to TRBJ2-1; 11 bases match TRBD2. The CDR3 is made up of 19 amino acids. V trimming: 3 bases; J trimming: 7 bases; junction bases outside the gene matches: 17. Germline assignment: CDR1 ENHRY and CDR2 SYGVKD. CDR3 DNA sequence: TGTGCCATCAGTGAATCCCCTTTTATACTAGCGGGGGCGAGTAATGAGCAGTTCTTC. Its translation is CAISESPFILAGASNEQFF.